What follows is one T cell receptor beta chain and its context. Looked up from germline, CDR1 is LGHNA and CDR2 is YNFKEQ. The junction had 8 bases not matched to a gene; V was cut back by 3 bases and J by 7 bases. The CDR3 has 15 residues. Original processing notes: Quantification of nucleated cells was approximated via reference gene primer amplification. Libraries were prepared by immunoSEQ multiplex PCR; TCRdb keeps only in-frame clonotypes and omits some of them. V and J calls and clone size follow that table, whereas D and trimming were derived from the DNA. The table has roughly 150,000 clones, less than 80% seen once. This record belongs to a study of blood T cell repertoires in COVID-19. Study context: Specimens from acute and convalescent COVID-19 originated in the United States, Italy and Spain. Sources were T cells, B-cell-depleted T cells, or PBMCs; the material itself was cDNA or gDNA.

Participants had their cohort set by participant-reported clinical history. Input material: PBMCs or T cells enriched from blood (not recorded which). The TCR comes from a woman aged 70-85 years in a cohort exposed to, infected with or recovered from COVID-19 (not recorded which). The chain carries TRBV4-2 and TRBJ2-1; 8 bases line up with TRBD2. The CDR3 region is CASSHSGTSENEQFF. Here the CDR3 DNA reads TGTGCCAGCAGCCATTCCGGGACTAGTGAAAATGAGCAGTTCTTC.